The count of the clone carrying this T cell receptor (beta chain) is one. Its antigen remains unknown. This may arise from a read error, as a much more abundant clone is one base away. The CD8+CD4-CCR7+CD45RA+ phenotype defined the sorted naive CD8 T cells. The trim removed 4 bases at V and 11 bases at J, leaving 8 bases unmatched. The CDR3 consists of 13 residues. The V gene's germline CDR1 is MGHDK and CDR2 SYGVNS. The data are from a study of molecular identifiers for immune sequencing clone quantification. Turning to the study itself: RNA from around 20,000 or 100,000 naive CD8 cells was split five ways in replicates, with four sequenced. Study-level findings and limits: Clones above 20 RNA copies contained over 97% of effector molecules but under 1% of naive ones.

One entry per CDR3 protein results from TCRdb running MiXCR on the PCR reads. The profile covers more than 95,000 distinct CDR3 sequences, with 24% appearing a single time and more than 0.8% taken by the ten largest. The receptor's source is a human donor in good health. Some libraries in this study had Jurkat cell RNA spiked in. The rearrangement joins TRBV25-1 to TRBJ1-1; 9 bases agree with TRBD1. Material: naive CD8+ T cells from blood, with Jurkat cell RNA spiked in. Specified subset: FACS-sorted CD8+CD4-CCR7+CD45RA+ naive T cells. The CDR3 here is CASSAWTGVDAFF. DNA for the CDR3: TGTGCCAGCAGTGCCTGGACAGGGGTTGACGCTTTCTTT.